The 28 T cell receptor beta chains listed next were all sequenced from one sample in a study of OX40 agonist ivuxolimab in advanced cancers. The library was generated by the immunoSEQ multiplex PCR assay. Held by TCRdb, this immuneACCESS table contains in-frame sequences only and omits some clones. Under half of the omission traces to an unresolved V gene where checked; the cause of the rest is unknown. The sample table shows approximately 98,000 clones, and less than 85% are seen once. Of the sample, 5.5% is held by the ten largest clones. Sample: CD4+ or CD8+ T cells sorted from blood, taken in a trial of the OX40 agonist ivuxolimab. All receptors derive from an adult with an advanced solid tumor such as melanoma, head and neck, liver or kidney cancer.

The chain employs TRBV6-9 and TRBJ2-7; 10 nucleotides align to TRBD1. Per the germline V gene, CDR1 is MNHGY and CDR2 is SVAAGI. Trimming removed 3 bases from V and 5 bases from J; junction bases left unmatched: 10. CDR3 size: 16 residues. The CDR3 reads CASSYSGGQGYHEQYF. The CDR3 DNA reads as TGTGCCAGCAGTTACTCAGGGGGACAGGGGTACCACGAGCAGTACTTC.

The V gene is TRBV7-2, the J gene TRBJ2-5; the D is unclear. The CDR3 contains 11 residues. Trimming shortened V by 4 bases and J by 11 bases, and 11 bases separated the two germline ends. Germline V gene data show CDR1 as SGHTA and CDR2 as FQGNSA. The DNA for the CDR3 is TGTGCCAGCAGCTCAACAAACGTGCAGTACTTC. Its translation: CASSSTNVQYF.

This clone was seen just once. The rearrangement uses TRBV30 and TRBJ1-5; D is uncertain. There are 13 residues in the CDR3. Trimming shortened V by 2 bases and J by 0 bases, and 5 bases separated the two germline ends. The germline CDR1 and CDR2 sequences are GTSNPN and SVGIG (reference sequence). CDR3 bases: TGTGCCTGGAGTAGCGATAGCAATCAGCCCCAGCATTTT. Amino acid sequence: CAWSSDSNQPQHF.

This clone showed up just once. The V gene is TRBV7-2, the J gene TRBJ2-7, with 9 bases identical to TRBD1. Germline-derived CDR1 and CDR2 are SGHTA and FQGNSA. The V gene end was trimmed by 5 bases and the J gene end by 4 bases; junction bases not matched to a gene: 9. The CDR3 covers 15 residues. The CDR3 DNA reads TGTGCCAGCAGCATACAGGGGGCTAGTATTTACGAGCAGTACTTC. Its translation is CASSIQGASIYEQYF.

The CDR3: CASSLGLAGGTADTQYF. DNA of the CDR3: TGTGCCAGCAGCTTAGGACTAGCGGGGGGGACGGCAGATACGCAGTATTTT. The chain carries TRBV7-2 and TRBJ2-3; 14 bases align to TRBD2. Germline V gene lookup returns CDR1 SGHTA and CDR2 FQGNSA. Trimming took 1 base from V and 4 from J; bases not matched to a gene: 4. The CDR3 is 17 residues long.

The J gene is TRBJ1-1, the V gene TRBV7-3; a possible D gene is TRBD1 (5 bases). The CDR3 has 15 amino acids. The germline V gene has CDR1 SGHTA and CDR2 FQGTGA. Between the trimmed V and J ends, which lost 5 bases and 0 bases, there was a span of 13 bases. The CDR3 reads CASSPSTGMNTEAFF. Written as DNA, the CDR3 is TGTGCCAGCAGCCCCTCTACAGGCATGAACACTGAAGCTTTCTTT. Looking up the rest from reference TRBV7-3 and TRBJ1-1 gives the full variable domain: GAGVSQTPSNKVTEKGKYVELRCDPISGHTALYWYRQSLGQGPEFLIYFQGTGAADDSGLPNDRFFAVRPEGSVSTLKIQRTERGDSAVYLCASSPSTGMNTEAFFGQGTRLTVV.

This chain uses TRBV6-6 with TRBJ1-3, with a tentative D call TRBD1 (5 bases). The ends were cut back, 8 bases at V and 2 bases at J, with 16 bases in the middle. Germline values: CDR1 MNHNY, CDR2 SVGAGI (reference sequence). This CDR3 is 15 amino acids long. In DNA, the CDR3 is TGTGCCAGCGGGGGAGGGATGGGTACTGGAAACACCATATATTTT. This codes for CASGGGMGTGNTIYF.

This chain joins TRBV18 and TRBJ1-1, with D hard to call. The CDR3 totals 12 residues. V was cut by 0 bases and J by 6 bases, with 5 bases left in between. Looked up from germline, CDR1 is KGHSH and CDR2 is LQKENI. The CDR3 region is CASSPPVPEAFF. The CDR3 nucleotides read TGTGCCAGCTCACCACCGGTTCCTGAAGCTTTCTTT. The full variable domain, completed using reference TRBV18 and TRBJ1-1, is NAGVMQNPRHLVRRRGQEARLRCSPMKGHSHVYWYRQLPEEGLKFMVYLQKENIIDESGMPKERFSAEFPKEGPSILRIQQVVRGDSAAYFCASSPPVPEAFFGQGTRLTVV.

This clone was counted between two and nine times. V is TRBV7-8 and J is TRBJ1-5; D remains unclear. V was trimmed by 1 base and J by 2 bases, leaving 6 bases between them. The germline V gene encodes CDR1 SGHVS and CDR2 FQNEAQ. The CDR3 spans 14 residues. Written as DNA, the CDR3 is TGTGCCAGCAGCTTAGGAGGAGGCAATCAGCCCCAGCATTTT. Protein sequence: CASSLGGGNQPQHF.

The chain carries TRBV11-2 and TRBJ2-3; D remains unclear. V lost 0 bases to trimming and J lost 1 base, with 11 bases between them. CDR3 size: 16 residues. The germline V gene encodes CDR1 SGHAT and CDR2 FQNNGV. The CDR3 loop is CASSLELAGGTDTQYF. In DNA, the CDR3 is TGTGCCAGCAGCTTAGAATTGGCAGGAGGCACAGATACGCAGTATTTT.

V gene TRBV5-4 combines with J gene TRBJ2-3; 8 positions match TRBD2. J gave up 5 bases and V 3 bases, and 5 bases lay outside the gene matches. Germline assignment: CDR1 SGHNT and CDR2 YYREEE (reference sequence). The CDR3 is 14 amino acids. The CDR3 sequence: CASSSGGAGDTQYF. The CDR3 DNA reads as TGTGCCAGCAGCTCCGGGGGGGCCGGAGATACGCAGTATTTT.

The chain has TRBV2 and TRBJ1-1; no definite D call. The CDR3 has 15 amino acids. Trimming cost V 5 bases and J 0 bases, with 13 bases left between them. CDR1 and CDR2 from the germline V gene are SNHLY and FYNNEI. The CDR3 DNA reads as TGTGCCAGCAGTCCACAACAGAGCCTGAACACTGAAGCTTTCTTT. Translation gives CASSPQQSLNTEAFF.

The chain joins TRBV4-1 to TRBJ2-5; 10 nucleotides match TRBD2. The CDR3 runs to 17 residues. Germline-derived CDR1 and CDR2 are MGHRA and YSYEKL. The V segment lost 0 bases and the J segment 1 base; nucleotides outside the gene matches: 5. CDR3: CASSQDFGTSAQETQYF. DNA of the CDR3: TGCGCCAGCAGCCAAGACTTCGGGACTAGCGCCCAAGAGACCCAGTACTTC.

V usage is TRBV2 and J usage is TRBJ2-1, with unresolved D. The CDR3 length is 15 residues. Germline CDR1 reads SNHLY; CDR2 reads FYNNEI. Trimming stripped 7 bases from V and 0 bases from J, with 13 bases between. DNA of the CDR3: TGTGCCAGCACTGTGACCGCAGGCTCCTACAATGAGCAGTTCTTC. Its protein is CASTVTAGSYNEQFF.

This clone is termed medium-sized. The genes are TRBV4-1 and TRBJ2-7; possibly TRBD1 for D (5 bases). Germline CDR1 is MGHRA and CDR2 is YSYEKL. The CDR3 extends over 15 amino acids. V shed 2 bases and J shed 3 bases, with 14 bases lying between them. The CDR3 spells CASSQQGFAYYEQYF. CDR3 nucleotide sequence: TGCGCCAGCAGCCAACAGGGTTTCGCGTACTACGAGCAGTACTTC.

CDR3 sequence reads: CASSEWGGQETQYF. Written as DNA, the CDR3 is TGTGCCAGCAGTGAATGGGGGGGACAAGAGACCCAGTACTTC. The J gene is TRBJ2-5, the V gene TRBV6-1, with 7 bases that match TRBD2. CDR1 is MNHNS and CDR2 is SASEGT in the germline V gene. The V and J ends lost 2 bases and 2 bases, in that order; junction bases with no gene match: 2. CDR3 length equals 14 residues.

The CDR3 DNA reads as TGCGCCAGCAGCCTGTCCCAGTTAGATGAAAAACTGTTTTTT. Translated, it gives CASSLSQLDEKLFF. The gene calls are TRBV5-1 and TRBJ1-4; unclear D gene. The CDR3 extends over 14 amino acids. Trimming pared 4 bases from V and 6 bases from J, leaving 13 bases between. The V gene's germline CDR1 is SGHRS and CDR2 YFSETQ.

CDR3 loop: CASSPPGDWGVGYTF. DNA of the CDR3: TGTGCCAGCAGCCCCCCAGGGGACTGGGGGGTTGGCTACACCTTC. This rearrangement joins TRBV5-6 to TRBJ1-2, with D perhaps TRBD1 (6 bases). The V end was cut by 4 bases, the J end by 7 bases, with 20 bases between. The CDR3 is 15 amino acids. CDR1 and CDR2 (germline): SGHDT, YYEEEE.

The V gene is TRBV11-2, the J gene TRBJ1-4, with D perhaps TRBD1 (6 bases). This CDR3 region has 14 residues. Trimming removed 5 bases at V and 8 bases at J, with 15 bases between. Germline V gene lookup returns CDR1 SGHAT and CDR2 FQNNGV. The CDR3: CASSPGHWGEKLFF. The CDR3 nucleotides read TGTGCCAGCAGCCCGGGACACTGGGGGGAAAAACTGTTTTTT.

The rearrangement uses TRBV18 and TRBJ1-3; possible D gene TRBD1, 5 bases. The V and J ends lost 6 bases and 2 bases respectively, with 8 bases between them. There are 13 residues in the CDR3. The V gene's germline CDR1 is KGHSH and CDR2 LQKENI. The CDR3 is CASSQGPGNTIYF. DNA of the CDR3: TGTGCCAGCTCCCAGGGACCTGGAAACACCATATATTTT.

This clone ranks as medium-sized. The chain employs TRBV29-1 and TRBJ1-5; D unclear. The CDR3 is made up of 12 amino acids. CDR1 and CDR2 (germline): SQVTM, ANQGSEA. The germline V and J ends were trimmed by 6 bases and 4 bases, with 10 bases remaining between them. The CDR3 sequence: CSVSDGNQPQHF. CDR3 coding DNA: TGCAGCGTGAGCGACGGAAATCAGCCCCAGCATTTT.

The rearrangement uses TRBV30 and TRBJ1-4, with D unclear. There are 13 residues in the CDR3. Germline loops: CDR1 GTSNPN, CDR2 SVGIG (reference sequence). V was trimmed by 0 bases and J by 7 bases, leaving 9 bases between them. Written as DNA, the CDR3 is TGTGCCTGGAGTGTATCCGCGGGTGAAAAACTGTTTTTT. It specifies CAWSVSAGEKLFF.

V usage is TRBV6-6 and J usage is TRBJ1-2; D may be TRBD1 (6 bases). The germline V gene encodes CDR1 MNHNY and CDR2 SVGAGI (reference sequence). Trimming removed 6 bases at V and 2 bases at J, with 10 bases between. The CDR3 covers 13 residues. As DNA, the CDR3 is TGTGCCAGCAGCCCGGGACAAAACTATGGCTACACCTTC. It encodes CASSPGQNYGYTF.

CDR3 bases: TGTGCCAGCAGCCCCCCGGGACTCCTAAGGGAGCAGTACTTC. Its translation is CASSPPGLLREQYF. This chain uses TRBV5-4 with TRBJ2-7, with D possibly matching TRBD2 (6 bases). The V end was cut by 4 bases, the J end by 7 bases, with 18 bases between. Germline V gene lookup returns CDR1 SGHNT and CDR2 YYREEE (reference sequence). The CDR3 runs to 14 residues.

The gene calls are TRBV7-9 and TRBJ1-1; D unclear. Germline V gene lookup returns CDR1 SEHNR and CDR2 FQNEAQ (reference sequence). V dropped 5 bases and J dropped 0 bases, with 10 bases sitting between them. The CDR3 sequence is 14 residues long. The CDR3 loop reads CASSVAEVNTEAFF. The CDR3 region has the DNA TGTGCCAGCAGCGTTGCGGAGGTGAACACTGAAGCTTTCTTT.

The chain uses TRBV29-1 and TRBJ1-1, with D perhaps TRBD1 (5 bases). CDR1 and CDR2 (germline): SQVTM, ANQGSEA. The CDR3 runs 12 residues. V was cut by 3 bases and J by 4 bases, with 9 bases left in between. CDR3 region: CSVDREGTEAFF. The CDR3 region has the DNA TGCAGCGTTGACAGGGAAGGCACTGAAGCTTTCTTT.

The chain recombines TRBV5-4 with TRBJ1-1; D unresolved. The CDR3 has 16 residues. With 5 bases removed from V and 0 bases from J, the gap between germline ends came to 17 bases. The germline V gene has CDR1 SGHNT and CDR2 YYREEE (reference sequence). The CDR3 loop is CASRHVRMGMNTEAFF. CDR3 coding DNA: TGTGCCAGCAGACACGTCCGAATGGGAATGAACACTGAAGCTTTCTTT.

This rearrangement joins TRBV4-3 to TRBJ2-1; D possibly corresponds to TRBD2 (7 bases). Trimming left V 0 bases short and J 0 bases short, with 15 bases between. The CDR3 covers 18 residues. Germline CDR1 reads LGHNA; CDR2 reads YSLEER. CDR3 loop: CASSQDNRGASSYNEQFF. The CDR3 coding sequence is TGCGCCAGCAGCCAAGATAATCGGGGGGCGAGCTCCTACAATGAGCAGTTCTTC.